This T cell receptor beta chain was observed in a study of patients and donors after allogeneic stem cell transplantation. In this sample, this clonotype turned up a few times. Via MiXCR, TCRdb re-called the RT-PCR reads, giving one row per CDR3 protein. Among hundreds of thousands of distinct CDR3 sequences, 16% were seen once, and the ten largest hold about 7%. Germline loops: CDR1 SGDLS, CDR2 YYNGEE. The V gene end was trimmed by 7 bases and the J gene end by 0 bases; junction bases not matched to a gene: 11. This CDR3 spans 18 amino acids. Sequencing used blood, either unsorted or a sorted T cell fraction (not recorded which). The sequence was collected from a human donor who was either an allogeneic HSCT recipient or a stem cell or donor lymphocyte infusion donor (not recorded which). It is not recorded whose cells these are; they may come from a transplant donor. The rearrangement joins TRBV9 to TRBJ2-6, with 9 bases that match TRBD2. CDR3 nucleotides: TGTGCCAGCTCCCCGGGACTAGCCCCCTTCTCTGGGGCCAACGTCCTGACTTTC. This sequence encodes CASSPGLAPFSGANVLTF.